Presented here are 15 T cell receptor beta chains from one specimen sequenced in a study of technical replicates of blood from several donors. Clones were sequenced by immunoSEQ multiplex PCR, and TCRdb holds only the in-frame ones, with some missing. The data hold around 80,000 clones, with nearly 99% observed a single time. Sequences were obtained from T cells isolated from PBMCs. The receptors shown here come from a human donor in good health.

The chain joins TRBV27 to TRBJ2-7; D not certain. CDR3 length: 12 residues. CDR1 MNHEY and CDR2 SMNVEV come from the germline V gene (reference sequence). Trimming left V 3 bases short and J 9 bases short, with 12 bases between. The CDR3 DNA reads as TGTGCCAGCAGTTTTTCACCCCCGGGGCAGTACTTC. Translated, it gives CASSFSPPGQYF.

V and J are TRBV2 and TRBJ1-5; TRBD1 is a possible D gene (6 bases). In germline, CDR1 is SNHLY, CDR2 FYNNEI. The CDR3 contains 15 residues. Trimming took 3 bases from V and 7 from J, leaving 16 bases between them. In DNA, the CDR3 is TGTGCCAGCAGTGAGCAAACAGGGATTCGGCAGCCCCAGCATTTT. The encoded protein is CASSEQTGIRQPQHF.

The V call is TRBV4-1, the J call TRBJ2-3, with 8 bases aligning to TRBD2. CDR3 length: 15 residues. The ends lost 1 base at V and 8 bases at J; junction bases unmatched: 8. The germline gives CDR1 MGHRA, CDR2 YSYEKL. CDR3 DNA: TGCGCCAGCAGCCAAGTAGGGACTAGGCCTACTACGCAGTATTTT. As protein: CASSQVGTRPTTQYF.

V gene TRBV27 combines with J gene TRBJ2-7; D is perhaps TRBD2 (5 bases). The CDR3 consists of 14 residues. Trimming stripped 5 bases from V and 2 bases from J, with 13 bases between. CDR1 MNHEY and CDR2 SMNVEV come from the germline V gene (reference sequence). The CDR3 bases are TGTGCCAGCAGTCTAAGCGGAGTCCCCTACGAGCAGTACTTC. Amino acids: CASSLSGVPYEQYF.

In this sample, this clone turned up once. The rearrangement links TRBV19 to TRBJ1-2; no clear D gene. In germline, CDR1 is LNHDA, CDR2 SQIVND (reference sequence). Trimming stripped 5 bases from V and 5 bases from J, with 9 bases between. The CDR3 loop spans 12 amino acids. The CDR3 nucleotides are TGTGCCAGTAGTGTGGAGGCGTATGGCTACACCTTC. This sequence encodes CASSVEAYGYTF.

The chain combines TRBV7-3 with TRBJ2-1; 12 positions match TRBD2. The CDR3 extends over 15 amino acids. V was clipped by 5 bases and J by 4 bases; unmatched bases: 3. CDR1 is SGHTA and CDR2 is FQGTGA in the germline V gene. The CDR3 DNA reads TGTGCCAGCAGCCCGACTAGCGGGAGTTACAATGAGCAGTTCTTC. Protein product: CASSPTSGSYNEQFF.

CDR3 region: CASSQDRTVYGYTF. The CDR3 DNA sequence: TGCGCCAGCAGCCAAGATCGCACAGTCTATGGCTACACCTTC. This chain uses TRBV4-3 with TRBJ1-2; D gene ambiguous. The CDR3 contains 14 residues. Germline V gene sequence: CDR1 LGHNA, CDR2 YSLEER. The V and J ends lost 0 bases and 4 bases respectively, with 9 bases between them.

The CDR3 DNA follows: TGTGCCAGCAGCTCCCTCAGGGGAACAGATACGCAGTATTTT. Residues: CASSSLRGTDTQYF. The chain is built from TRBV7-9 and TRBJ2-3, with a tentative D call TRBD1 (6 bases). Germline CDR1 reads SEHNR; CDR2 reads FQNEAQ (reference sequence). Trimming removed 4 bases at V and 3 bases at J, with 11 bases between. This CDR3 has 14 amino acids.

The chain carries TRBV5-1 and TRBJ2-7; tentatively, D is TRBD1 (6 bases). Germline CDR1 is SGHRS and CDR2 is YFSETQ. The CDR3 is 14 residues long. V lost 3 bases and J 5 bases, leaving 15 bases between the germline ends. CDR3 region: CASSSLQGEDEQYF. CDR3 in DNA: TGCGCCAGCAGCTCCTTACAGGGTGAGGACGAGCAGTACTTC.

This chain connects TRBV6-5 to TRBJ1-1; 7 nucleotides match TRBD1. The ends lost 4 bases at V and 5 bases at J; junction bases unmatched: 7. CDR3 length: 14 residues. Germline CDR1 is MNHEY and CDR2 is SVGAGI. The CDR3 sequence: CASSFTGVETEAFF. The CDR3 DNA sequence: TGTGCCAGCAGTTTCACAGGGGTTGAGACTGAAGCTTTCTTT.

V gene TRBV6-5 combines with J gene TRBJ2-5; 9 nucleotides agree with TRBD2. Germline V gene data show CDR1 as MNHEY and CDR2 as SVGAGI. V was pared by 5 bases and J by 0 bases, with 4 bases of the junction left unmatched. The CDR3 length is 15 residues. The CDR3 here is CASSRLAGYQETQYF. The CDR3 DNA reads as TGTGCCAGCAGTAGGCTAGCGGGGTACCAAGAGACCCAGTACTTC.

This chain uses TRBV5-5 with TRBJ2-3; D is unresolved. The germline V and J ends were trimmed by 0 bases and 8 bases, with 7 bases remaining between them. Germline V gene sequence: CDR1 SGHKS, CDR2 YYEKEE (reference sequence). This CDR3 is built from 12 residues. The DNA for the CDR3 is TGTGCCAGCAGCTTGGGAGGTAGTACGCAGTATTTT. Its translation: CASSLGGSTQYF.

This clone was seen only once. The gene calls are TRBV27 and TRBJ2-1; 10 bases map to TRBD2. Losses at the gene ends were 1 base for V and 7 bases for J; bases not matched to a gene: 7. Germline V lookup: CDR1 MNHEY, CDR2 SMNVEV (reference sequence). This CDR3 has 16 residues. CDR3 bases: TGTGCCAGCAGTTTATTGACAGGGACTAGCGCAAATGAGCAGTTCTTC. This translates into CASSLLTGTSANEQFF.

This clone appeared a single time. The genes are TRBV4-2 and TRBJ2-1, with 7 bases matching TRBD2. From germline, CDR1 is LGHNA and CDR2 YNFKEQ. The V and J ends lost 1 base and 9 bases, in that order; junction bases with no gene match: 15. CDR3 length: 17 residues. In nucleotides, the CDR3 is TGTGCCAGCAGCCAAGTGTATGGCGGGAGTTACGATGGTGAGCAGTTCTTC. It yields the protein CASSQVYGGSYDGEQFF.

The chain is built from TRBV4-1 and TRBJ2-7, with 8 positions matching TRBD2. V was clipped by 1 base and J by 7 bases; unmatched bases: 9. Germline V gene lookup returns CDR1 MGHRA and CDR2 YSYEKL. This CDR3 contains 15 residues. The chain's CDR3 is CASSQGATSGGEQYF. The CDR3 bases are TGCGCCAGCAGCCAAGGTGCAACTAGCGGAGGGGAGCAGTACTTC.